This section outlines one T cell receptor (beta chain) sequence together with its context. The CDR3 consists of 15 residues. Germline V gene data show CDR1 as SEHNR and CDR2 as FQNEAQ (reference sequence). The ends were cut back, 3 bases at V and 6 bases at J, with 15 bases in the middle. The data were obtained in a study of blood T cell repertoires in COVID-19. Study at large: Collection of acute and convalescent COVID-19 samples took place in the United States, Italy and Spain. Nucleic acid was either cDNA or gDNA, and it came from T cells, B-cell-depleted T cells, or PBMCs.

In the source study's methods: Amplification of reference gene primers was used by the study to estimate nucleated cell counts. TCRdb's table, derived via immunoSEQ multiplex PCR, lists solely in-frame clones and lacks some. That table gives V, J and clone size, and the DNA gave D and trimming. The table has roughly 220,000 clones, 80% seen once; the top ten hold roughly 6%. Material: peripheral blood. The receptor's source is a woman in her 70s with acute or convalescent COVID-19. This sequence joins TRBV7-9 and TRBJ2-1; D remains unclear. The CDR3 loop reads CASSFGLSSPNEQFF. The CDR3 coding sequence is TGTGCCAGCAGCTTCGGTCTAAGTTCCCCCAATGAGCAGTTCTTC. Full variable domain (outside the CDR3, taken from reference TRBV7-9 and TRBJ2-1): DTGVSQNPRHKITKRGQNVTFRCDPISEHNRLYWYRQTLGQGPEFLTYFQNEAQLEKSRLLSDRFSAERPKGSFSTLEIQRTEQGDSAMYLCASSFGLSSPNEQFFGPGTRLTVL.